This T cell receptor (beta chain) was documented in a study of shared clonotypes between healthy human individuals. Study-wide results and limits: Naive subsets generally exceeded memory subsets in estimated richness.

Healthy adults negative for HIV, lacking recent acute infections or vaccinations, served as donors. TCRdb keeps only in-frame clones here, not all; method: immunoSEQ multiplex PCR. The profile shows about 980,000 clones, around 80% of them singletons. Germline V gives CDR1 GTSNPN, CDR2 SVGIG (reference sequence). The CDR3 extends over 14 amino acids. Regarding this clone: Its target is not known.

The chain uses TRBV30 and TRBJ2-2; D possibly corresponds to TRBD1 (6 bases). What was sequenced was memory CD4+ T cells sorted from blood. Described subset: CD45RA-negative fraction. This TCR came from a man younger than 35 in good health. The CDR3 region has the DNA TGTGGCAGGGGCGGAGACCTGAACACCGGGGAGCTGTTTTTT. This sequence encodes CGRGGDLNTGELFF.